The following is a T cell receptor beta chain sequence with its context. CDR1 DFQATT and CDR2 SNEGSKA come from the germline V gene (reference sequence). Unmatched junction bases numbered 6, after V lost 6 bases and J lost 5 bases. This CDR3 is 13 amino acids long. TCRdb fed the 5' RACE reads into MiXCR, producing one record per CDR3 protein. The data show 250,000 or so distinct CDR3 sequences, approximately 24% seen once. This entry belongs to a study of CD8 T cells in ankylosing spondylitis. The specimen sequenced was blood, either unsorted or a sorted T cell fraction (not recorded which). The receptor was derived from a male donor with ankylosing spondylitis or in good health (not recorded which). This chain connects TRBV20-1 to TRBJ1-5, with 8 bases fitting TRBD1. CDR3 DNA sequence: TGCAGTGCCTTGTCAGGGGGCCATCAGCCCCAGCATTTT. Its translation: CSALSGGHQPQHF.